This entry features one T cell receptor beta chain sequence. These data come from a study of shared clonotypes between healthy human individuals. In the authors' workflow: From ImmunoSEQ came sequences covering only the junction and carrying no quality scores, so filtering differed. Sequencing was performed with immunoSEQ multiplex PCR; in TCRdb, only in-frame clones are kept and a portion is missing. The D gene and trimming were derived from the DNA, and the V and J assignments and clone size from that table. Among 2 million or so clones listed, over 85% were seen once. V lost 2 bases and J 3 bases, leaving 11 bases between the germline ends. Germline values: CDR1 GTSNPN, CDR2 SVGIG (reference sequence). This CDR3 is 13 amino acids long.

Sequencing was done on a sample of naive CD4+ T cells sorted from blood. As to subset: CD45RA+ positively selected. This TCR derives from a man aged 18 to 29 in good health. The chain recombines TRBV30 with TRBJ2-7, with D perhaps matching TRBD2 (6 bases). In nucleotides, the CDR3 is TGTGCCTGGAGTAAGGGACTTCACTACGAGCAGTACTTC. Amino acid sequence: CAWSKGLHYEQYF.